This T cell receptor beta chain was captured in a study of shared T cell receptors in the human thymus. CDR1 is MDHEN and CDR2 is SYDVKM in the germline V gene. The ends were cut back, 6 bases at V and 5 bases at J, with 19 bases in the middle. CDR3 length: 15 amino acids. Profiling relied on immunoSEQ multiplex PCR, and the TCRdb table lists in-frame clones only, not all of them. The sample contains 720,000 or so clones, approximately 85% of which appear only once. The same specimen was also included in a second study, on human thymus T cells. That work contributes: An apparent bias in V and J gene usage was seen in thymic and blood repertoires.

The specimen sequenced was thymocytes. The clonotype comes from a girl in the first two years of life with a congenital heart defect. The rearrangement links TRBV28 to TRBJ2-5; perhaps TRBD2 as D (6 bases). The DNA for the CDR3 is TGTGCCAGCAGCCAGAGGGCCCCGGGGAGGGAGACCCAGTACTTC. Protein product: CASSQRAPGRETQYF.